Listed below are T cell receptor beta chains from one sample, sequenced in a study of blood T cell repertoires in COVID-19. Here immunoSEQ multiplex PCR was the method, and the copy in TCRdb shows in-frame clones only, minus some. The data contain fewer than 150,000 clones, 84% of them singletons. Source material: peripheral blood. The receptors originated from a woman between 25 and 40 years old who had recovered from COVID-19. Each CDR3 is given with its conserved first and last residue. A D gene is named only where the DNA matches it firmly. Part of the rows lack a size; the others show once, few, many or a class for expanded clones.

J gene,D gene,clone size,V gene,CDR3 protein,CDR3 DNA
TRBJ1-2,TRBD1,-,TRBV2,CATSRDRFSNYGYTF,TGTGCCACTAGCCGGGACAGGTTCTCTAACTATGGCTACACCTTC
TRBJ2-2,-,-,TRBV12-5,CASGLGGGRTGELFF,TGTGCTAGTGGTTTGGGTGGGGGCAGGACCGGGGAGCTGTTTTTT
TRBJ1-1,TRBD1,-,TRBV5-1,CASSLQGGNTEAFF,TGCGCCAGCAGCTTGCAGGGGGGAAACACTGAAGCTTTCTTT
TRBJ1-2,-,-,TRBV7-6,CASSLGQGNYGYTF,TGTGCCAGCAGCTTAGGGCAGGGTAACTATGGCTACACCTTC
TRBJ2-1,TRBD2,-,TRBV5-1,CASSLASGTSGSRNEQFF,TGCGCCAGCAGCTTGGCCAGCGGGACTAGCGGGAGTCGGAATGAGCAGTTCTTC
TRBJ1-2,TRBD1,-,TRBV19,CASSISAGQSYGYTF,TGTGCCAGTAGTATAAGTGCGGGACAGTCCTATGGCTACACCTTC
TRBJ1-5,-,-,TRBV25-1,CASSLGGINQPQHF,TGTGCCAGCAGCCTCGGGGGGATCAATCAGCCCCAGCATTTT
TRBJ1-2,-,-,TRBV7-9,CASSLERWGYTF,TGTGCCAGCAGCTTAGAGCGGTGGGGCTACACCTTC
TRBJ1-5,-,-,TRBV2,CASSGVRGSIEPQHF,TGTGCCAGCAGTGGCGTTAGGGGGTCAATTGAGCCCCAGCATTTT
TRBJ1-1,TRBD1,-,TRBV19,CASSMWNRGRGTEAFF,TGTGCCAGTAGTATGTGGAACAGGGGGCGGGGGACTGAAGCTTTCTTT
TRBJ1-4,TRBD1,-,TRBV9,CASSVSGTGSEKLFF,TGTGCCAGCAGCGTCTCTGGGACAGGGTCTGAAAAACTGTTTTTT
TRBJ1-1,-,-,TRBV4-1,CASSARDMNTEAFF,TGCGCCAGCAGCGCGCGGGATATGAACACTGAAGCTTTCTTT
TRBJ1-5,-,once,TRBV29-1,CSVVLGGNQPQHF,TGCAGCGTTGTTTTGGGGGGGAATCAGCCCCAGCATTTT
TRBJ1-2,TRBD1,once,TRBV6-5,CASRGGTGYGYTF,TGTGCCAGCAGGGGGGGGACAGGCTATGGCTACACCTTC
TRBJ2-3,TRBD1,-,TRBV5-1,CASSLGTDSSTDTQYF,TGCGCCAGCAGCCTTGGGACAGACTCTAGCACAGATACGCAGTATTTT
TRBJ1-1,TRBD1,-,TRBV7-2,CASSLTGVSAFF,TGTGCCAGCAGCTTAACAGGGGTCTCAGCTTTCTTT
TRBJ1-5,-,-,TRBV2,CASSEQGGQPQHF,TGTGCCAGCAGTGAGCAGGGTGGTCAGCCCCAGCATTTT
TRBJ1-2,-,-,TRBV20-1,CSASANGRDYGYTF,TGCAGTGCTAGTGCCAACGGGAGGGACTATGGCTACACCTTC
TRBJ2-7,TRBD1,-,TRBV7-6,CASSSSGTGEGEQYF,TGTGCCAGCAGCTCCTCCGGGACAGGGGAAGGCGAGCAGTACTTC
TRBJ1-2,TRBD1,-,TRBV19,CASSIVSTGSGYTF,TGTGCCAGTAGTATAGTCTCGACAGGGAGCGGCTACACCTTC
TRBJ2-3,TRBD1,-,TRBV7-3,CASSLRQGREDTQYF,TGTGCCAGCAGCTTGAGACAGGGCAGGGAGGATACGCAGTATTTT
TRBJ2-2,TRBD2,-,TRBV4-1,CASSQDGIAGVTGELFF,TGCGCCAGCAGCCAAGACGGTATAGCGGGGGTAACCGGGGAGCTGTTTTTT
TRBJ1-5,-,-,TRBV27,CASSLWGPSPQHF,TGTGCCAGCAGTCTGTGGGGCCCCTCGCCCCAGCATTTT
TRBJ2-1,-,-,TRBV9,CASSPRAAADNEQFF,TGTGCCAGCAGCCCCCGGGCAGCGGCAGACAATGAGCAGTTCTTC
TRBJ1-3,-,-,TRBV3-1/TRBV3-2,CASSQRLDRFSGNTIYF,TGTGCCAGCAGCCAGAGGTTAGACAGGTTTTCTGGAAACACCATATATTTT
TRBJ2-5,-,-,TRBV7-8,CASSFGGLLETQYF,TGTGCCAGCAGCTTCGGGGGGCTCCTGGAGACCCAGTACTTC
TRBJ2-1,TRBD2,-,TRBV18,CASSPIGAGGRYNEQFF,TGTGCCAGCTCACCAATCGGGGCGGGGGGCCGCTACAATGAGCAGTTCTTC
TRBJ1-5,TRBD1,-,TRBV4-1,CASSQVQGGIYQPQHF,TGCGCCAGCAGCCAAGTACAGGGGGGGATCTATCAGCCCCAGCATTTT
TRBJ2-7,-,-,TRBV11-3,CASSLRGIGSSYEQYF,TGTGCCAGCAGCTTAAGGGGGATAGGCAGCAGCTACGAGCAGTACTTC
TRBJ1-1,TRBD1,-,TRBV9,CASSVGKGGDWTEAFF,TGTGCCAGCAGCGTAGGGAAAGGGGGCGACTGGACTGAAGCTTTCTTT
TRBJ2-1,TRBD2,-,TRBV18,CASSPREGQYEQFF,TGTGCCAGCTCACCCCGGGAGGGCCAATATGAGCAGTTCTTC
TRBJ2-7,TRBD2,-,TRBV5-5,CASSSTWGGLSYEQYF,TGTGCCAGCAGTTCGACATGGGGGGGACTATCCTACGAGCAGTACTTC
TRBJ2-4,TRBD2,once,TRBV4-1,CASSHDSGLAGGLAKNIQYF,TGCGCCAGCAGCCATGACTCGGGACTAGCGGGGGGCTTAGCCAAAAACATTCAGTACTTC
TRBJ2-7,TRBD2,-,TRBV2,CASRPLAGAYEQYF,TGTGCCAGCCGGCCACTAGCGGGGGCCTACGAGCAGTACTTC
TRBJ2-7,TRBD1,-,TRBV5-5,CASSFFTITDRALEQYF,TGTGCCAGCAGCTTCTTCACCATCACCGACAGGGCCCTCGAGCAGTACTTC
TRBJ1-3,-,once,TRBV4-2,CASSQVRAGNTIYF,TGTGCCAGCAGCCAAGTCAGGGCTGGAAACACCATATATTTT
TRBJ1-5,TRBD1,-,TRBV19,CASSIRTGSNQPQHF,TGTGCCAGTAGTATTCGGACAGGGAGCAATCAGCCCCAGCATTTT
TRBJ2-7,-,-,TRBV2,CASSENKNYEQYF,TGTGCCAGCAGTGAAAACAAAAACTACGAGCAGTACTTC
TRBJ2-7,TRBD1,-,TRBV5-1,CASSFGQGASYEQYF,TGCGCCAGCAGCTTCGGACAGGGGGCGTCCTACGAGCAGTACTTC
TRBJ1-1,TRBD1,-,TRBV7-3,CASSLTGTGLFTEAFF,TGTGCCAGCAGCTTAACCGGGACAGGGCTTTTCACTGAAGCTTTCTTT
TRBJ2-7,-,-,TRBV4-1,CASSHKNGGYEQYF,TGCGCCAGCAGCCACAAGAACGGGGGCTACGAGCAGTACTTC
TRBJ1-4,-,-,TRBV19,CASSIRGTEKLFF,TGTGCCAGTAGTATCAGGGGAACTGAAAAACTGTTTTTT
TRBJ2-1,TRBD2,-,TRBV24-1,CATSDLSGRDGENNEQFF,TGTGCCACCAGTGACCTTAGCGGGAGGGATGGAGAAAACAATGAGCAGTTCTTC
TRBJ2-2,-,-,TRBV29-1,CSVRVKNTGELFF,TGCAGCGTTCGTGTTAAAAACACCGGGGAGCTGTTTTTT
TRBJ1-5,-,-,TRBV6-5,CASRGTGDGPQHF,TGTGCCAGCAGGGGGACGGGAGATGGGCCCCAGCATTTT
TRBJ2-7,TRBD2,-,TRBV5-1,CASREGLAGSYEQYF,TGCGCCAGCAGAGAGGGACTAGCGGGCTCCTACGAGCAGTACTTC